These 8 T cell receptor beta chains came from one sample sequenced in a study. A single record per CDR3 protein comes from TCRdb applying MiXCR to the RT-PCR reads. The table lists about 680,000 distinct CDR3 sequences, approximately 15% of them singletons. Input material: memory CD4+ T cells from blood. Every receptor here comes from a female donor in good health, serving as a healthy control.

Note on this clonotype: This may be a read error: a much more frequent sequence differs by one nucleotide. This rearrangement joins TRBV20-1 to TRBJ2-7; 11 positions match TRBD1. CDR1 is DFQATT and CDR2 is SNEGSKA in the germline V gene (reference sequence). V trimming: 3 bases; J trimming: 5 bases; junction bases outside the gene matches: 12. CDR3 length: 16 residues. The CDR3 DNA reads as TGCAGTGCTAGTTTTACGCGGGACAGGGGGTCCAACGAGCAGTACTTC. Translated: CSASFTRDRGSNEQYF.

This clonotype turned up a few times. The rearrangement uses TRBV27 and TRBJ2-7; 8 positions agree with TRBD2. This CDR3 region has 16 residues. V was clipped by 6 bases and J by 1 base; unmatched bases: 11. Germline lookup yields CDR1 MNHEY and CDR2 SMNVEV (reference sequence). The CDR3 nucleotides read TGTGCCAGCAGGGGACGGGGACTAGAGGGGTCCTACGAGCAGTACTTC. This encodes CASRGRGLEGSYEQYF.

This clonotype was observed a few times. This chain links TRBV11-2 with TRBJ2-3; no reliable D call. The CDR3 is 13 amino acids. The V gene's germline CDR1 is SGHAT and CDR2 FQNNGV. V was clipped by 1 base and J by 10 bases, with 12 bases between them. The CDR3 is CASSLALDLAQYF. CDR3 coding DNA: TGTGCCAGCAGCTTAGCGTTGGACCTAGCGCAGTATTTT.

This clonotype was recorded many times. The chain recombines TRBV20-1 with TRBJ2-5; D unresolved. The CDR3 is 12 amino acids. Germline V gives CDR1 DFQATT, CDR2 SNEGSKA (reference sequence). V gave up 5 bases and J gave up 5 bases, with 12 bases separating them. CDR3 coding DNA: TGCAGTGCTGATATGCCGGGTGAGACCCAGTACTTC. This codes for CSADMPGETQYF.

The chain carries TRBV28 and TRBJ2-7, with D possibly TRBD2 on 5 matching bases. This CDR3 comprises 13 residues. The germline V gene has CDR1 MDHEN and CDR2 SYDVKM. The V and J ends lost 11 bases and 4 bases respectively, with 18 bases between them. The CDR3 spells CAAGPDGDYEQYF. CDR3 sequence (DNA): TGTGCCGCCGGACCGGACGGGGATTACGAGCAGTACTTC.

This clonotype was seen a handful of times. The CDR3 is CASHPYGTDTDTQYF. CDR3 bases: TGTGCCAGCCATCCTTACGGGACAGACACAGATACGCAGTATTTT. V gene TRBV6-2 or TRBV6-3 combines with J gene TRBJ2-3; 7 nucleotides align to TRBD1. J gave up 2 bases and V 8 bases, and 10 bases lay outside the gene matches. CDR1 and CDR2 (germline): MNHEY, SVGEGT. The CDR3 is made up of 15 amino acids.

This clonotype was recorded at least ten times. The rearrangement uses TRBV12-3 or TRBV12-4 and TRBJ2-1, with a possible D match to TRBD2 (5 bases). This CDR3 comprises 15 residues. V was pared by 0 bases and J by 2 bases, with 8 bases between. CDR3: CASSLAGVPYNEQFF. The CDR3 DNA reads TGTGCCAGCAGTTTAGCGGGAGTACCCTACAATGAGCAGTTCTTC.

This clonotype was counted only a few times. The J gene is TRBJ1-4, the V gene TRBV10-3, with D tentatively TRBD1 (5 bases). V was trimmed by 0 bases and J by 8 bases, leaving 10 bases between them. Germline lookup yields CDR1 ENHRY and CDR2 SYGVKD. The CDR3 is made up of 14 amino acids. CDR3 sequence: CAISESEGREKLFF. DNA for the CDR3: TGTGCCATCAGTGAGTCGGAGGGACGCGAAAAACTGTTTTTT.